This T cell receptor (beta chain) was sequenced in a study of T cell responses to AZD1222 COVID-19 vaccine. Background on the study: Both about-4-week and about-12-week second-dose recipients were combined. Findings of the study overall: The study found vaccine-associated CD4 TCRs spanning spike, dominant at 160-218 and 743-854. Repertoires were sampled only after the peak T cell response. The study reported that nearly half of spike-specific TCRs target unmutated variant regions.

TCRdb's copy holds only in-frame clones and misses some; the assay was immunoSEQ multiplex PCR. The table lists roughly 150,000 clones, approximately 90% of them singletons. About this clone itself: What it binds is unknown.

The clonotype was recovered from an adult in good health. The material was peripheral blood, obtained on day 0 of AZD1222 vaccination.

In nucleotides, the CDR3 is TGTGCCAGCAGAAAAGGGGGGGACCAAATTGGGAATCAGCCCCAGCATTTT. Its translation is CASRKGGDQIGNQPQHF. V is TRBV28 and J is TRBJ1-5; TRBD1 might be the D (6 bases). The CDR3 length is 17 residues. Trimming stripped 6 bases from V and 4 bases from J, with 22 bases between. Per the germline V gene, CDR1 is MDHEN and CDR2 is SYDVKM.